This T cell receptor (beta chain) stems from a study of cytomegalovirus exposure and HLA in healthy donors. Study-wide findings and caveats: Later genetic work tied a missense DCLRE1C variant to beta-chain V and J trimming.

On this clone itself: As yet, its antigen is unknown.

The PCR used 60 Vbeta and 13 Jbeta primers. Sequencing used immunoSEQ multiplex PCR; TCRdb keeps in-frame clones, though not all of them. The sample holds some 150,000 clones; approximately 82% are singletons and the top ten take 1.5%. Germline CDR1 reads SGHVS; CDR2 reads FQNEAQ. Trimming removed 5 bases at V and 0 bases at J, with 20 bases between. This CDR3 comprises 18 residues. The receptor's source is a man in his forties in good health and CMV-seronegative. Sequencing input: PBMCs. This chain connects TRBV7-8 to TRBJ1-5; the D gene is possibly TRBD1 (6 bases). Here the CDR3 reads CASSKYRVSVYSNQPQHF. Here the CDR3 DNA reads TGTGCCAGCAGCAAATACAGGGTGTCGGTTTATAGCAATCAGCCCCAGCATTTT.